This T cell receptor beta chain was sequenced during a study of blood T cell repertoires in COVID-19. About the research overall: Acute and convalescent COVID-19 samples came from the United States, Italy and Spain. From T cells, B-cell-depleted T cells, or PBMCs came the material, which was cDNA or gDNA.

The V end lost 4 bases, the J end lost 5 bases, and 16 bases lay between the germline ends. Per germline, CDR1 SGHRS and CDR2 YFSETQ. The CDR3 sequence is 15 residues long. Original handling: The assay estimated nucleated cells by amplifying reference gene primers. Clones were sequenced by immunoSEQ multiplex PCR, and TCRdb holds only the in-frame ones, with some missing. The V and J calls and clone size were taken over from that table, and D and trimming were inferred from the DNA. The sample has around 200,000 clones, over 75% seen once. The sequenced material came from peripheral blood. This clonotype originated in a woman of 80 years or more with active or convalescent COVID-19. The chain links TRBV5-1 to TRBJ2-1; D might be TRBD2 (7 bases). The CDR3 region is CASSVGGAKDNEQFF. The CDR3 nucleotides are TGCGCCAGCAGCGTAGGGGGGGCTAAAGACAATGAGCAGTTCTTC. The full variable domain, in which reference TRBV5-1 and TRBJ2-1 provide the parts outside the CDR3, is KAGVTQTPRYLIKTRGQQVTLSCSPISGHRSVSWYQQTPGQGLQFLFEYFSETQRNKGNFPGRFSGRQFSNSRSEMNVSTLELGDSALYLCASSVGGAKDNEQFFGPGTRLTVL.